The entry below describes one T cell receptor beta chain. Prior autoimmune disease or systemic immunosuppression barred patients. The method was immunoSEQ multiplex PCR; TCRdb's version includes in-frame clones alone and lacks a portion of them. The sample contains tens of thousands of clones, roughly 80% of which appear only once. Germline CDR1 MNHEY, CDR2 SVGAGI. V was cut by 4 bases and J by 0 bases, with 16 bases left in between. The CDR3 spans 16 residues. This sample stems from a study of OX40 agonist ivuxolimab in advanced cancers. Study as a whole: Ivuxolimab, an agonist antibody against OX40 (CD134), was given to patients. Patients received intravenous ivuxolimab every 2 weeks at 0.01 to 10 mg/kg.

This chain uses TRBV6-5 with TRBJ2-7, with D unclear. This receptor was obtained from an adult with an advanced solid tumor such as melanoma, head and neck, liver or kidney cancer. The material was CD4+ or CD8+ T cells sorted from blood, obtained in a trial of the OX40 agonist ivuxolimab. The DNA for the CDR3 is TGTGCCAGCAGTTTGGGCTCACTCAAGGCCTCCTACGAGCAGTACTTC. It is translated as CASSLGSLKASYEQYF.